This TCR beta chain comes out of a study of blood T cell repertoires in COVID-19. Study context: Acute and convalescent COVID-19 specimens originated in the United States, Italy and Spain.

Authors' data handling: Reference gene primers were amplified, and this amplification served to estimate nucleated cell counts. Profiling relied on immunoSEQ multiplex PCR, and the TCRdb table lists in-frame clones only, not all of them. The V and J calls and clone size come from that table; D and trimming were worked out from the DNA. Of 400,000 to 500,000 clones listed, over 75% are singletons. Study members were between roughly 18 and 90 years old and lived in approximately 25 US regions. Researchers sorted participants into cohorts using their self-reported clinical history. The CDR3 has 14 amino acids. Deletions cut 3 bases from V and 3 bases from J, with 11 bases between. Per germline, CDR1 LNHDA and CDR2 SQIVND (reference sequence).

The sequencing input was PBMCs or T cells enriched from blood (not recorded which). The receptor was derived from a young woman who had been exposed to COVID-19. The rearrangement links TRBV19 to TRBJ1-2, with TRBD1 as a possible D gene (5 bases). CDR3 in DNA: TGTGCCAGTAGTATTAACAGGAGGGACTATGGCTACACCTTC. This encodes CASSINRRDYGYTF.